This TCR beta chain was retrieved from a study of blood T cell repertoires in COVID-19. Study information: There were acute and convalescent COVID-19 samples, and they came from the United States, Italy and Spain. The analysed material was cDNA or gDNA that came from T cells, B-cell-depleted T cells, or PBMCs.

CDR3 length: 18 amino acids. V shed 1 base and J 1 base; nucleotides not matched to a gene: 4. Germline V lookup: CDR1 LGHNA, CDR2 YSLEER. In the original analysis: Using reference gene primer amplification, nucleated cell counts were estimated. The repertoire was sequenced with immunoSEQ multiplex PCR; TCRdb's copy has only in-frame clones and lacks some. V and J calls and clone size come straight from that table; D and trimming were deduced from the DNA. Among about 150,000 clones listed, approximately 82% were seen once. The sequence came from a woman aged 45-60 years with acute or convalescent COVID-19. The sample comprised peripheral blood. The J gene is TRBJ2-2, the V gene TRBV4-3; 12 bases map to TRBD2. CDR3 in DNA: TGCGCCAGCAGCCAAGTTCTAGCGGGAGGGATGAACACCGGGGAGCTGTTTTTT. Encoded protein: CASSQVLAGGMNTGELFF.